What follows are 6 T cell receptor beta chains derived from one specimen sequenced in a study of cytomegalovirus exposure and HLA in healthy donors. Use of 60 Vbeta and 13 Jbeta primers characterized the PCR. Clones were sequenced by immunoSEQ multiplex PCR, and TCRdb holds only the in-frame ones, with some missing. The sample contains fewer than 180,000 clones, less than 85% of which appear only once. Sequenced input: PBMCs. The receptors originated from a man aged 45-65 years in good health and CMV-seropositive.

The chain combines TRBV27 with TRBJ1-2; TRBD1 matches 9 bases. Germline V lookup: CDR1 MNHEY, CDR2 SMNVEV (reference sequence). CDR3 length: 14 amino acids. Unmatched junction bases numbered 9, after V lost 6 bases and J lost 7 bases. The CDR3 loop is CASSLKLDRGGYTF. The CDR3 nucleotides read TGTGCCAGCAGCCTCAAATTGGACAGGGGTGGCTACACCTTC.

The chain couples TRBV30 to TRBJ1-1, with 8 nucleotides matching TRBD1. The V and J ends lost 2 bases and 6 bases, in that order; junction bases with no gene match: 11. The CDR3 has 15 amino acids. CDR1 is GTSNPN and CDR2 is SVGIG in the germline V gene (reference sequence). Here the CDR3 DNA reads TGTGCCTGGAGTATGCCCCGGACAGGGCGCCCTGAAGCTTTCTTT. Its protein product is CAWSMPRTGRPEAFF.

The chain is built from TRBV30 and TRBJ1-2; unclear D gene. V shed 0 bases and J shed 2 bases, with 7 bases lying between them. The CDR3 runs to 13 residues. Germline V gene data show CDR1 as GTSNPN and CDR2 as SVGIG (reference sequence). CDR3: CAWSVARNYGYTF. The CDR3 coding sequence is TGTGCCTGGAGTGTGGCGAGGAACTATGGCTACACCTTC.

The rearrangement links TRBV10-3 to TRBJ2-7; 7 bases line up with TRBD1. Germline V gene data show CDR1 as ENHRY and CDR2 as SYGVKD. CDR3 size: 17 residues. V was pared by 0 bases and J by 1 base, with 9 bases of the junction left unmatched. The CDR3 here is CAISESMGRGKSYEQYF. The CDR3 region has the DNA TGTGCCATCAGTGAGTCGATGGGCAGGGGGAAATCCTACGAGCAGTACTTC.

V is TRBV4-1 and J is TRBJ2-7; 9 nucleotides match TRBD1. V shed 4 bases, J shed 4 bases, and the junction held 5 bases outside the gene matches. Germline CDR1 reads MGHRA; CDR2 reads YSYEKL. The CDR3 covers 14 residues. CDR3 nucleotide sequence: TGCGCCAGCAGCCCAGGACAGGGGTCTTACGAGCAGTACTTC. This codes for CASSPGQGSYEQYF.

The V gene is TRBV2, the J gene TRBJ2-1; 10 bases align to TRBD2. Germline CDR1 SNHLY, CDR2 FYNNEI. The CDR3 runs to 15 residues. The junction had 5 bases not matched to a gene; V was cut back by 6 bases and J by 3 bases. CDR3 in amino acids: CASRTGLANYNEQFF. DNA of the CDR3: TGTGCCAGCAGGACGGGACTAGCGAACTACAATGAGCAGTTCTTC. Using reference TRBV2 and TRBJ2-1 for the parts outside the CDR3, the full variable domain is EPEVTQTPSHQVTQMGQEVILRCVPISNHLYFYWYRQILGQKVEFLVSFYNNEISEKSEIFDDQFSVERPDGSNFTLKIRSTKLEDSAMYFCASRTGLANYNEQFFGPGTRLTVL.